The rows below give T cell receptor beta chains drawn from one sample of a study of CD8+ T cells in alopecia areata. Generated by immunoSEQ multiplex PCR, the TCRdb table keeps only in-frame clones and is missing some. The sample has 200,000 or so clones; around two fifths are singletons. Material: CD4+ T cells sorted from blood, obtained around week 34, from a patient treated with tofacitinib. These receptors all come from a human donor with alopecia areata. Each CDR3 is given with its conserved first and last residue. A D gene is named only where the DNA matches it firmly. The size of a clone is reported for some rows only, either as once, few or many, or as a class for expanded clones.

NA,TRBV4-2,TRBJ2-7,NA,CASSQGGGVSYEQYF,TGTGCCAGCAGCCAAGGAGGAGGGGTCTCCTACGAGCAGTACTTC
NA,TRBV27,TRBJ2-6,few,CATWVGGSGANVLTF,TGTGCCACCTGGGTAGGGGGTTCTGGGGCCAACGTCCTGACTTTC
NA,TRBV15,TRBJ1-4,NA,CATSRVEGEKLFF,TGTGCCACCAGCAGAGTTGAAGGTGAAAAACTGTTTTTT
NA,TRBV29-1,TRBJ2-7,many,CSVSQGRNEQYF,TGCAGCGTTTCCCAGGGGCGCAACGAGCAGTACTTC
NA,TRBV5-4,TRBJ2-1,NA,CASSPEGGSSEQFF,TGTGCCAGCAGCCCGGAAGGGGGGAGCTCTGAGCAGTTCTTC
NA,TRBV6-5,TRBJ1-5,NA,CASITADSSNQPQHF,TGTGCCAGCATTACTGCCGACTCTAGCAATCAGCCCCAGCATTTT
TRBD1,TRBV9,TRBJ1-1,few,CASSTDRGNAEAFF,TGTGCCAGCAGCACGGACAGGGGAAACGCTGAAGCTTTCTTT
TRBD1,TRBV18,TRBJ2-7,NA,CASSPGTGHYEQYF,TGTGCCAGCTCCCCCGGGACAGGGCACTACGAGCAGTACTTC
TRBD2,TRBV10-3,TRBJ2-1,NA,CAISEYKPGLAGANNEQFF,TGTGCCATCAGTGAGTACAAACCGGGACTAGCGGGGGCCAACAATGAGCAGTTCTTC
NA,TRBV18,TRBJ2-5,NA,CASSPTGSQETQYF,TGTGCCAGCTCACCAACAGGGAGCCAAGAGACCCAGTACTTC
NA,TRBV6-5,TRBJ1-5,few,CASSLTRPPVQPQHF,TGTGCCAGCAGTTTGACCCGACCCCCGGTACAGCCCCAGCATTTT
TRBD1,TRBV15,TRBJ1-1,many,CATSIPQAGGGPNTEAFF,TGTGCCACCAGCATCCCCCAAGCAGGAGGGGGCCCGAACACTGAAGCTTTCTTT
NA,TRBV7-8,TRBJ2-2,few,CASSLSSQGRAGELFF,TGTGCCAGCAGCTTAAGCTCTCAGGGTAGGGCCGGGGAGCTGTTTTTT
NA,TRBV2,TRBJ2-1,NA,CASKVGSSYNEQFF,TGTGCCAGCAAGGTGGGGAGCTCCTACAATGAGCAGTTCTTC
NA,TRBV5-1,TRBJ2-7,few,CASSLSPYSYEQYF,TGCGCCAGCAGCTTGAGTCCCTACTCCTACGAGCAGTACTTC
NA,TRBV7-9,TRBJ1-1,NA,CASSLVGGHTEAFF,TGTGCCAGCAGCTTAGTGGGGGGGCACACTGAAGCTTTCTTT
NA,TRBV5-4,TRBJ1-2,NA,CASSSDRYGYTF,TGTGCCAGCAGCTCGGACCGCTATGGCTACACCTTC
NA,TRBV2,TRBJ1-2,few,CASRRTYGYTF,TGTGCCAGCAGGAGGACCTATGGCTACACCTTC
NA,TRBV5-1,TRBJ2-3,NA,CASSLAASRSDTQYF,TGCGCCAGCAGCTTGGCCGCGTCTAGGTCAGATACGCAGTATTTT
NA,TRBV5-1,TRBJ2-5,NA,CASSPGGTVQETQYF,TGCGCCAGCAGCCCGGGAGGGACAGTCCAAGAGACCCAGTACTTC
NA,TRBV25-1,TRBJ2-3,few,CASNGITDTQYF,TGTGCCAGCAATGGAATCACAGATACGCAGTATTTT
NA,TRBV2,TRBJ2-7,NA,CASTAESARSYEQYF,TGTGCCAGCACGGCTGAAAGCGCTCGCTCCTACGAGCAGTACTTC
NA,TRBV29-1,TRBJ1-1,NA,CSDLSRSNTEAFF,TGCAGCGACCTATCCCGCTCGAACACTGAAGCTTTCTTT
TRBD1,TRBV5-1,TRBJ2-1,few,CASSWDRGNEQFF,TGCGCCAGCAGCTGGGACAGGGGGAATGAGCAGTTCTTC
TRBD1,TRBV7-9,TRBJ2-5,NA,CASSSLTGGETQYF,TGTGCCAGCAGCTCACTTACAGGGGGTGAGACCCAGTACTTC
NA,TRBV2,TRBJ2-7,medium-sized,CASTEWGPNEQYF,TGTGCCAGCACCGAGTGGGGGCCCAACGAGCAGTACTTC
TRBD2,TRBV5-1,TRBJ2-2,few,CASSSGGTSGNTGELFF,TGCGCCAGCAGCTCAGGAGGGACTAGCGGGAACACCGGGGAGCTGTTTTTT
NA,TRBV7-9,TRBJ2-2,few,CASSFSGQSGELFF,TGTGCCAGCAGCTTTTCAGGACAGTCCGGGGAGCTGTTTTTT